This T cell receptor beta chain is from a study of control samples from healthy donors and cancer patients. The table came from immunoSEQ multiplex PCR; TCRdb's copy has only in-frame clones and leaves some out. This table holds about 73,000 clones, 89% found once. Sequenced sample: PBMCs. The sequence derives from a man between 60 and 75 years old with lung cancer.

DNA for the CDR3: TGTGCCAGCAGCCAGGACTACTCAGGTGAGCAGTTCTTC. It yields the protein CASSQDYSGEQFF. V gene TRBV5-5 combines with J gene TRBJ2-1; TRBD2 might be the D (6 bases). The germline V and J ends were trimmed by 4 bases and 9 bases, with 14 bases remaining between them. CDR3 length equals 13 residues. CDR1 is SGHKS, CDR2 YYEKEE, per germline (reference sequence).